These T cell receptor beta chains were read from a single sample in a study of T cell responses to AZD1222 COVID-19 vaccine. Produced via immunoSEQ multiplex PCR; TCRdb's table is partial and in-frame only. The sample carries about 54,000 clones, 89% recorded once. This specimen was peripheral blood, taken 28 days after the second AZD1222 dose. These receptors came from an adult who received the AZD1222 COVID-19 vaccine. Each CDR3 is given with its conserved first and last residue. The D gene is left open where the match is weak.

v_gene	j_gene	d_gene	CDR3aa
TRBV19	TRBJ1-5	TRBD1	CASSLRHRDRFNQPQHF
TRBV5-1	TRBJ2-7	-	CASSLDSGLGEQYF
TRBV7-2	TRBJ1-2	-	CASSSSYGYTF
TRBV10-3	TRBJ1-2	-	CAISESRDGYTF
TRBV19	TRBJ2-1	TRBD2	CAIASGRGRNEQFF
TRBV11-2	TRBJ2-5	TRBD2	CASRRIGRGQETQYF
TRBV6-5	TRBJ1-1	-	CASSYLTTGNTEAFF
TRBV24-1	TRBJ2-1	-	CATSDPGRGTFWNEQFF
TRBV6-6	TRBJ2-7	TRBD1	CASSSYWTGTHEQYF
TRBV19	TRBJ2-1	TRBD2	CASSSGRDYNEQFF
TRBV5-1	TRBJ1-4	-	CASSFAGVGEKLFF
TRBV19	TRBJ2-7	-	CASSIGQGAYEQYF